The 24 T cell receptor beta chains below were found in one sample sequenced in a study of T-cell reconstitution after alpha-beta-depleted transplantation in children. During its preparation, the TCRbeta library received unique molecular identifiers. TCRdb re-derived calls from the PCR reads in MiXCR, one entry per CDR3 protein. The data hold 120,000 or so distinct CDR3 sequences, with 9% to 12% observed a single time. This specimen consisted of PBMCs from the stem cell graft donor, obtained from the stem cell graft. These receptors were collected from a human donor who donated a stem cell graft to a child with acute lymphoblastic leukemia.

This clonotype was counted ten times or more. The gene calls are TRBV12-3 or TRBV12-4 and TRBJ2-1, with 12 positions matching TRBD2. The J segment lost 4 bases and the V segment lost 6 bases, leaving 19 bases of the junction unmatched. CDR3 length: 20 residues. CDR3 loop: CASRWTSGDWGTHPYNEQFF. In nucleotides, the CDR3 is TGTGCCAGCAGGTGGACTAGCGGGGATTGGGGGACCCACCCTTACAATGAGCAGTTCTTC.

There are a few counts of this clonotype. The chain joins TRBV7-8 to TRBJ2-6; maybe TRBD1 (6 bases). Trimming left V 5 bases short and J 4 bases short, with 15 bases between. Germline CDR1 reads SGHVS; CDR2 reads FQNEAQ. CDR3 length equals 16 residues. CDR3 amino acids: CASSQTGTGGANVLTF. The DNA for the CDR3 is TGTGCCAGCAGCCAGACAGGCACGGGGGGGGCCAACGTCCTGACTTTC.

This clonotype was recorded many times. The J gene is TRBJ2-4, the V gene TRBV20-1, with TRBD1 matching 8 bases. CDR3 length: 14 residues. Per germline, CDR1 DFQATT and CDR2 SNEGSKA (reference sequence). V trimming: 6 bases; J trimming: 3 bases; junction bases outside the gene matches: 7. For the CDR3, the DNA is TGCAGTGCCGATCGGGGACAGGTCAAAAACATTCAGTACTTC. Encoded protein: CSADRGQVKNIQYF.

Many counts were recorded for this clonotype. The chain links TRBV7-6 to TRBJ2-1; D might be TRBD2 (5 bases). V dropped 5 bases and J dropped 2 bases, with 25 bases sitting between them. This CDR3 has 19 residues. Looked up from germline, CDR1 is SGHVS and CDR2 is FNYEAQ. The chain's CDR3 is CASSQLDDNTASTYNEQFF. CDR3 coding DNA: TGTGCCAGCAGCCAACTAGACGATAATACCGCATCGACCTACAATGAGCAGTTCTTC.

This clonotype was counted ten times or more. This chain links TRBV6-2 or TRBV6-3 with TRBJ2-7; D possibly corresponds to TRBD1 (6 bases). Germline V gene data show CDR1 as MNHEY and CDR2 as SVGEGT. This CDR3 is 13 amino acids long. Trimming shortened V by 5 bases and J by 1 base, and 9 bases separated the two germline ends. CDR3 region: CASSRDMSYEQYF. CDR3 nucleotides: TGTGCCAGCAGTCGGGACATGTCCTACGAGCAGTACTTC.

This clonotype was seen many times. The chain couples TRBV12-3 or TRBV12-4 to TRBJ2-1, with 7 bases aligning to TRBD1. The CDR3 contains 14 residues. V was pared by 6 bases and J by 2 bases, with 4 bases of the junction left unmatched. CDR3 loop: CASSWGTAYNEQFF. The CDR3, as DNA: TGTGCCAGCAGCTGGGGGACAGCCTACAATGAGCAGTTCTTC.

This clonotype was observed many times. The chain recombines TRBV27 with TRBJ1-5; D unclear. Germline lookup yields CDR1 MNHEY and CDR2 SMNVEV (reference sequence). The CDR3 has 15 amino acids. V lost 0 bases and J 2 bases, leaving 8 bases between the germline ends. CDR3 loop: CASSLSGIGNQPQHF. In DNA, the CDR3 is TGTGCCAGCAGTTTATCGGGGATCGGCAATCAGCCCCAGCATTTT.

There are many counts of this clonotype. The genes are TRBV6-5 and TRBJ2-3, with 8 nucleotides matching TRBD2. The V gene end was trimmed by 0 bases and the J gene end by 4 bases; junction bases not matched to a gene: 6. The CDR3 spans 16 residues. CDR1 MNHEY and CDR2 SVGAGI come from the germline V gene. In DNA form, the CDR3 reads TGTGCCAGCAGTTACTCGGCTAGCGGGTTCTCAGATACGCAGTATTTT. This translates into CASSYSASGFSDTQYF.

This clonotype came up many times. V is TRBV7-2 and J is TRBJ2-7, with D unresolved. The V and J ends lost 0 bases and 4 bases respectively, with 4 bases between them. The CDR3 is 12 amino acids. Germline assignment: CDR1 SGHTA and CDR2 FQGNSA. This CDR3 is CASSLARYEQYF. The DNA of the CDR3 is TGTGCCAGCAGCTTAGCGCGATACGAGCAGTACTTC.

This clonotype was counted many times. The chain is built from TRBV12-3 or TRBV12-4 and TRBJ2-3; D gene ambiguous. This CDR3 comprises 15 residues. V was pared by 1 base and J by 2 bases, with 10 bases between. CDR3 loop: CASSLVGSFTDTQYF. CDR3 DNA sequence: TGTGCCAGCAGTTTAGTGGGCTCTTTCACAGATACGCAGTATTTT.

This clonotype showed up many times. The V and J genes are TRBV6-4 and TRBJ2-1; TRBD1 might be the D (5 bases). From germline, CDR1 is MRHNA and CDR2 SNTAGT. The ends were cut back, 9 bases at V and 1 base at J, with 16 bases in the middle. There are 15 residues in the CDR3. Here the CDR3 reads CARNLDRQSYNEQFF. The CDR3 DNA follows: TGTGCCAGGAACCTAGACAGACAATCCTACAATGAGCAGTTCTTC.

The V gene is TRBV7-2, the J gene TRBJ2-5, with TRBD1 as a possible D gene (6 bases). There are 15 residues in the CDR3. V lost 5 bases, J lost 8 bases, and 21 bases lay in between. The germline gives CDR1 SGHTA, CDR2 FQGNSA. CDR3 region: CASSRTAATKGTQYF. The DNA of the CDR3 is TGTGCCAGCAGCAGGACAGCCGCGACAAAAGGAACCCAGTACTTC.

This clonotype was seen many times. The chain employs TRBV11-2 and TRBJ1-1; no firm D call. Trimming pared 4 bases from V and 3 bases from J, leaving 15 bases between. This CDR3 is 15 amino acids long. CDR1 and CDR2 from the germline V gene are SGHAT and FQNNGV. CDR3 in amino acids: CASSSPSGAYTEAFF. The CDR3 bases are TGTGCCAGCAGCTCACCTTCAGGCGCGTACACTGAAGCTTTCTTT.

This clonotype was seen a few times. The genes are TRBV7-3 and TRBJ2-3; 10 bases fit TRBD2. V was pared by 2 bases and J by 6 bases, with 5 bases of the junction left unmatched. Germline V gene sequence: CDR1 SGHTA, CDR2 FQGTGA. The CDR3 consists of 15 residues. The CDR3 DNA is TGTGCCAGCAGCTTAGGGACTAGCGTTGCGGATACGCAGTATTTT. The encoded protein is CASSLGTSVADTQYF.

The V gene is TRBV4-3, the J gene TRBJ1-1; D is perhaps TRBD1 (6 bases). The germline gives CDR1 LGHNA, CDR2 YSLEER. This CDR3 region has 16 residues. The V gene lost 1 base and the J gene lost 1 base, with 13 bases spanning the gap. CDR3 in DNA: TGCGCCAGCAGCCAAGCCCAAGGGACACCGAACACTGAAGCTTTCTTT. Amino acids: CASSQAQGTPNTEAFF.

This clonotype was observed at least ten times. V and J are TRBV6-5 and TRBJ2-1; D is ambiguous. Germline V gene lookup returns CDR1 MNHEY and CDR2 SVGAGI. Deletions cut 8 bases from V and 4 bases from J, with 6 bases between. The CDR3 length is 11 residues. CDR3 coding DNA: TGTGCCAGCGGGAAGTACAATGAGCAGTTCTTC. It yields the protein CASGKYNEQFF.

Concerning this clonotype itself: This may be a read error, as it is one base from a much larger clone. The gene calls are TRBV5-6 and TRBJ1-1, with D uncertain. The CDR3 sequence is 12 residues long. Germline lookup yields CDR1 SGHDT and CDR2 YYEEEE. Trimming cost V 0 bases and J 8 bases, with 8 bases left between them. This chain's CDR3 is CASSLGMAEAFF. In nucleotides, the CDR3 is TGTGCCAGCAGCTTGGGGATGGCCGAAGCTTTCTTT.

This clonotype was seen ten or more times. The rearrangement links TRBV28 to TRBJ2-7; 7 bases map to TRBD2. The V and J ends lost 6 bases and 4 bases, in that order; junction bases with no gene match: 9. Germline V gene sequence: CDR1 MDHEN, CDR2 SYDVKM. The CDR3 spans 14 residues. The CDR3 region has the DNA TGTGCCAGCAGCCCCAGCGGGACCACGTACGAGCAGTACTTC. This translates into CASSPSGTTYEQYF.

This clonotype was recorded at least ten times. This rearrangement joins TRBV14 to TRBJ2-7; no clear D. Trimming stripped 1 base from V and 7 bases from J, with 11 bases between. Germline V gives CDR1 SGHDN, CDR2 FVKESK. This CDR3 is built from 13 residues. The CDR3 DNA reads TGTGCCAGCAGCCAAGTTTTGATGGGGGAGCAGTACTTC. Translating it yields CASSQVLMGEQYF. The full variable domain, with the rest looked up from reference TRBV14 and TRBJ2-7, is EAGVTQFPSHSVIEKGQTVTLRCDPISGHDNLYWYRRVMGKEIKFLLHFVKESKQDESGMPNNRFLAERTGGTYSTLKVQPAELEDSGVYFCASSQVLMGEQYFGPGTRLTVT.

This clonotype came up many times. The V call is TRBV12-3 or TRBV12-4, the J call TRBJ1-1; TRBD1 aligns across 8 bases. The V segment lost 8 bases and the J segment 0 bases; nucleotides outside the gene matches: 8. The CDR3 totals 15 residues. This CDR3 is CASVDRAELNTEAFF. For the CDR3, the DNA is TGTGCCAGCGTGGACAGGGCCGAATTGAACACTGAAGCTTTCTTT.

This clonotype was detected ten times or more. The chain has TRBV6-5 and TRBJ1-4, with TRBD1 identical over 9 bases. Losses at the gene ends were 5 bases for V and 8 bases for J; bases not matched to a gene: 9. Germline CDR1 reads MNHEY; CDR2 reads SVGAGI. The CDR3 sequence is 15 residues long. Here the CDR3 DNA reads TGTGCCAGCAGTATAACGACAGGGGGTCGGGAAAAACTGTTTTTT. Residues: CASSITTGGREKLFF.

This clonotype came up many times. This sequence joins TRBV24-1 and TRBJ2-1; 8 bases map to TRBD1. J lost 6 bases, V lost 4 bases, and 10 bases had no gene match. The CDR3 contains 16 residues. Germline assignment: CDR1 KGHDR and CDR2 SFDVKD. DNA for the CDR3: TGTGCCACCAGTGACTCCGGGACAGGAGTCCCCAATGAGCAGTTCTTC. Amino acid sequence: CATSDSGTGVPNEQFF.

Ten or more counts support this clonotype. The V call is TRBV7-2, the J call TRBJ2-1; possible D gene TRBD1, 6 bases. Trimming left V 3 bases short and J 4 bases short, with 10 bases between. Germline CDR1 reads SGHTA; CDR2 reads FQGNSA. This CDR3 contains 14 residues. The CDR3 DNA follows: TGTGCCAGCAGCTTCGGGACACTTTACAATGAGCAGTTCTTC. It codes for CASSFGTLYNEQFF.

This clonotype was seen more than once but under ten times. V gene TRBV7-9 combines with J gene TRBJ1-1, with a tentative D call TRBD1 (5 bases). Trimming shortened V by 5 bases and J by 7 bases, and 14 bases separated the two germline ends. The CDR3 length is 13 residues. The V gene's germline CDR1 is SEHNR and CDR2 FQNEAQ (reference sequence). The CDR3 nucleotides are TGTGCCAGCAGCCCAGGGACCCGCGTTGAAGCTTTCTTT. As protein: CASSPGTRVEAFF.